A single sample is the source of the 3 T cell receptor beta chains below, sequenced in a study of blood T cell repertoires in COVID-19. Repertoires were generated with immunoSEQ multiplex PCR, while TCRdb's copy carries only in-frame clones and drops some. The top ten hold around 20% of the sample, which has around 67,000 clones, roughly 89% seen once. The sample consisted of peripheral blood. These receptors were collected from a woman of 80 years or more with acute or convalescent COVID-19.

This clone was detected a few times. The sample holds other DNA sequences that translate to the same CDR3. J is TRBJ1-1 and V is TRBV18, with D possibly being TRBD1 (5 bases). The CDR3 spans 13 residues. Trimming removed 1 base from V and 3 bases from J, with 6 bases in between. Germline CDR1 is KGHSH and CDR2 is LQKENI. CDR3 region: CASSPRGDTEAFF. DNA for the CDR3: TGTGCCAGCTCACCACGGGGGGACACTGAAGCTTTCTTT. Variable domain in full (rest from reference TRBV18 and TRBJ1-1): NAGVMQNPRHLVRRRGQEARLRCSPMKGHSHVYWYRQLPEEGLKFMVYLQKENIIDESGMPKERFSAEFPKEGPSILRIQQVVRGDSAAYFCASSPRGDTEAFFGQGTRLTVV.

The genes are TRBV6-1 and TRBJ1-5; no clear D. The germline V gene encodes CDR1 MNHNS and CDR2 SASEGT. Deletions cut 1 base from V and 4 bases from J, with 14 bases between. The CDR3 consists of 16 residues. The CDR3: CASSEVSQDKNQPQHF. CDR3 DNA: TGTGCCAGCAGTGAAGTAAGCCAGGATAAAAATCAGCCCCAGCATTTT.

The chain has TRBV19 and TRBJ2-7, with TRBD1 identical over 7 bases. Germline assignment: CDR1 LNHDA and CDR2 SQIVND (reference sequence). CDR3 size: 17 residues. V shed 5 bases, J shed 0 bases, and the junction held 13 bases outside the gene matches. CDR3 amino acids: CASSVTSDRFSSYEQYF. As DNA, the CDR3 is TGTGCCAGTAGTGTCACTTCGGACAGGTTTAGCTCCTACGAGCAGTACTTC.